Many counts were recorded for the clone carrying this TCR beta chain. Here immunoSEQ multiplex PCR was the method, and the copy in TCRdb shows in-frame clones only, minus some. This sample carries about 230,000 clones, 65% to 90% of them seen once, and the ten largest clones take about 2.1%. This specimen comes from a study of blood T cell repertoires in COVID-19. On the study more broadly: The study drew acute and convalescent COVID-19 samples from the United States, Italy and Spain. T cells, B-cell-depleted T cells, or PBMCs supplied cDNA or gDNA.

The V and J ends lost 4 bases and 1 base respectively, with 12 bases between them. This CDR3 is 14 amino acids long. Germline loops: CDR1 SGHRS, CDR2 YFSETQ. The chain employs TRBV5-1 and TRBJ2-7; D not certain. What was sequenced was peripheral blood. The clonotype was recovered from a man aged 35-49 years who had recovered from COVID-19. CDR3 residues: CASSDAYKSYEQYF. The CDR3 DNA sequence: TGCGCCAGCAGCGATGCTTACAAGTCCTACGAGCAGTACTTC.